The clone carrying this T cell receptor beta chain was counted at least ten times. Its antigen is unidentified. This sample is part of a study of T cells in Graves' hyperthyroidism and ophthalmopathy. Patients between 18 and 65 years old had hyperthyroidism, newly diagnosed and lasting under 2 months. On the basis of clinical symptoms, serum thyroxine and TRAb, thyroid ultrasound and orbital computed tomography, diagnoses were made. Amplification yielded TCR beta CDR3 regions, with RNA transcripts as the source. First-round RT-PCR with HTBI primers amplified the TCR CDR3 region. MiXCR, run by TCRdb on the multiplex PCR reads, gives a single entry per CDR3 protein. The repertoire has about 560,000 distinct CDR3 sequences, 15% to 18% of them found once; the top ten carry around 7.3%. The germline gives CDR1 SGHAT, CDR2 FQNNGV. The CDR3 is 15 amino acids. V was cut by 5 bases and J by 2 bases, with 13 bases left in between.

The study's findings and limits: Stable hyperthyroidism was told apart from ophthalmopathy by a model built on 13 V-J features. A median around 6 months before onset, the model predicted ophthalmopathy.

The chain couples TRBV11-2 to TRBJ2-1, with D possibly matching TRBD1 (6 bases). The sequence came from a young woman with Graves' hyperthyroidism. The specimen was blood. CDR3 sequence: CASSRGTGPYNEQFF. The CDR3 nucleotides read TGTGCCAGCAGCCGAGGAACAGGGCCCTACAATGAGCAGTTCTTC.